This T cell receptor (beta chain) was sequenced in a study of Ad26.COV2.S vaccination and SARS-CoV-2 variants (dated by TCRdb to about 2021). The study in broad terms: Vaccine-arm donors were drawn from COV1001, a multicentre, randomized, double-blind, placebo-controlled phase I-IIa trial of Ad26.COV2.S in healthy adults. Participants in the trial were split at random into five groups of five each, receiving low-dose or high-dose Ad26.COV2.S once or twice, or else placebo on both occasions. The specificity and breadth of SARS-CoV-2-reactive T cell receptors after Ad26.COV2.S vaccination were assessed by TCRbeta repertoire sequencing. Ad26.COV2.S was given intramuscularly at 5x10^10 or 1x10^11 viral particles, as a single shot or as two shots 56 days apart. A total of approximately 30 samples were included in the TCR-sequenced set, comprising some 20 Ad26.COV2.S vaccine recipients, 5 placebo recipients and 8 SARS-CoV-2 convalescent individuals. Blinding of investigators to trial group allocation was maintained during experiments and outcome assessment. Results the study describes overall, beyond this receptor: The study was not powered for comparison of responses between vaccine doses or regimens. Ad26.COV2.S recipients had higher spike-specific TCR breadth than placebo recipients (P = 0.0014). After vaccination, substantial breadth of spike-specific CD8+ and CD4+ T cell responses was reported. According to the authors, total T cell responses may have been underestimated by the TCR breadth and depth analyses. Non-spike TCR breadth was comparable between vaccine and placebo recipients, consistent with the vaccine containing only spike.

The label giving this sample's treatment or condition can be read as: 15 to 20 received Ad26.COV2.S at low or high dose, single or two shots; 5 received placebo; per-sample allocation not given. Repertoires of vaccine and placebo recipients were sequenced from samples collected on day 63 after the first injection. In Cohort 1b, 20 to 25 adults aged 18-55 years were enrolled at a single site in Boston, USA, between 29 July and 7 August 2020. As a vaccine, Ad26.COV2.S was a replication-incompetent adenovirus type 26 vector that expressed a prefusion-stabilized SARS-CoV-2 spike protein derived from the original Wuhan strain. In the germline V gene, CDR1 corresponds to SGHTA and CDR2 to FQGNSA. From cysteine to phenylalanine, the CDR3 is 13 amino acids long. Only CDR3 DNA is held: 39 bases, read in frame from base 1. V and J are truncated by 0 bases and 10 bases respectively, leaving an intervening sequence of 12 bases.

This clone was seen more than once but under ten times. Its target antigen remains unknown. Per-base qualities were not stored, and no clone one base away is much larger. The immunoSEQ Assay was the method used to sequence TCRbeta CDR3 regions. After extraction, genomic DNA underwent amplification by bias-controlled multiplex PCR, followed by high-throughput sequencing. The original methods were these. To quantify the absolute abundance of every unique TCRbeta CDR3 region, sequences were collapsed and filtered. T cell fraction was estimated by normalization of TCRbeta template counts to usable DNA, with usable DNA being measured through amplification of reference genes present in all nucleated cells. Repertoire TCRs were annotated as SARS-CoV-2-specific by exact matching of V gene, CDR3 amino acid sequence and J gene to a known reactive TCR set. The reference SARS-CoV-2 TCR set was derived from MIRA and filtered for enrichment in COVID-19-positive ImmuneCODE repertoires, a step that removed public or cross-reactive TCRs. Using the MIRA antigens, annotated TCRs were further analysed by specific ORF or by position within an ORF. Breadth was defined as annotated unique rearrangements over total unique productive rearrangements; depth was the summed frequency of those rearrangements. Two-sided Wilcoxon rank-sum tests were applied when comparing TCR breadth between groups. Imported from immuneACCESS, the table was reduced by TCRdb to in-frame sequences with V and J called. These copies leave out some clones; in studies compared against another copy, an unresolved V gene accounts for under half, and the cause of the remainder is not known. For V, J and clone size, that table is used; D and trimming come from the DNA. In this sample the table shows hundreds of thousands of clones, approximately 89% of which occur a single time. Together, the top ten hold approximately 2.5% of the sample.

The rearranged chain carries TRBV7-2 and TRBJ1-2, with the identity of the D gene unclear. The sequencing used peripheral blood, collected in a trial of Ad26.COV2.S vaccine versus placebo. This clonotype was sampled from a person aged 18-65 years who received the Ad26.COV2.S COVID-19 vaccine or a placebo. CDR3 sequence: CASSLAGSLLYTF. The nucleotide sequence is TGTGCCAGCAGCTTAGCCGGCTCGTTGCTCTACACCTTC.